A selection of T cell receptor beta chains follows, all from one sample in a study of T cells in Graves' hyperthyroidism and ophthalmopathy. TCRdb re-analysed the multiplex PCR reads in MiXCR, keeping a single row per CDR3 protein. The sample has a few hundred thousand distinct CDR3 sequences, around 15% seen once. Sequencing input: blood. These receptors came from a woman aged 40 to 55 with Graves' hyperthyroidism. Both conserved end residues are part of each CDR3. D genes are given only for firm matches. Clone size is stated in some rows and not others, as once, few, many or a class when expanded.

CDR3aa: CAWSAGQGGVSPLHF; CDR3nt: TGTGCCTGGAGCGCCGGACAGGGTGGTGTTTCACCCCTCCACTTT; len: 15; v_gene: TRBV30; d_gene: TRBD1; abundance: many; j_gene: TRBJ1-6
CDR3aa: CASSQTGTNEKLFF; CDR3nt: TGTGCCAGCAGCCAGACAGGGACTAATGAAAAACTGTTTTTT; len: 14; v_gene: TRBV3-1; d_gene: TRBD1; abundance: many; j_gene: TRBJ1-4
CDR3aa: CASREGGRNGEAFF; CDR3nt: TGTGCCAGCAGAGAAGGGGGGAGAAATGGTGAAGCTTTCTTT; len: 14; v_gene: TRBV7-3; d_gene: .; abundance: many; j_gene: TRBJ1-1
CDR3aa: CASSQERKRNTEAFF; CDR3nt: TGCGCCAGCAGCCAAGAGAGGAAGAGGAACACTGAAGCTTTCTTT; len: 15; v_gene: TRBV4-1; d_gene: .; abundance: .; j_gene: TRBJ1-1
CDR3aa: CSASGTLAPETDTQYF; CDR3nt: TGCAGTGCTAGCGGAACGCTAGCGCCTGAAACAGATACGCAGTATTTT; len: 16; v_gene: TRBV20-1; d_gene: .; abundance: .; j_gene: TRBJ2-3
CDR3aa: CSGSRGTEAFF; CDR3nt: TGCAGTGGTAGTAGGGGCACTGAAGCTTTCTTT; len: 11; v_gene: TRBV20-1; d_gene: .; abundance: many; j_gene: TRBJ1-1
CDR3aa: CSASRLAGGYEQYF; CDR3nt: TGCAGTGCTAGTAGGTTAGCGGGAGGTTACGAGCAGTACTTC; len: 14; v_gene: TRBV20-1; d_gene: TRBD2; abundance: many; j_gene: TRBJ2-7
CDR3aa: CASSLTSGTGGLNEQFF; CDR3nt: TGTGCCAGCAGCTTAACCTCTGGGACAGGGGGGTTGAATGAGCAGTTCTTC; len: 17; v_gene: TRBV7-3; d_gene: TRBD1; abundance: many; j_gene: TRBJ2-1
CDR3aa: CAWTTDAFYEQYF; CDR3nt: TGTGCCTGGACTACTGACGCTTTCTACGAGCAGTACTTC; len: 13; v_gene: TRBV30; d_gene: .; abundance: .; j_gene: TRBJ2-7
CDR3aa: CASSQAGNYEQYF; CDR3nt: TGTGCCAGCAGCCAAGCAGGGAACTACGAGCAGTACTTC; len: 13; v_gene: TRBV3-1; d_gene: .; abundance: many; j_gene: TRBJ2-7
CDR3aa: CASSLASGTFPDTQYF; CDR3nt: TGCGCCAGCAGCTTGGCTAGCGGGACGTTCCCAGATACGCAGTATTTT; len: 16; v_gene: TRBV5-1; d_gene: TRBD2; abundance: many; j_gene: TRBJ2-3
CDR3aa: CASSGPGGTDTQYF; CDR3nt: TGCGCCAGCAGTGGGCCAGGGGGAACAGATACGCAGTATTTT; len: 14; v_gene: TRBV10-1; d_gene: TRBD1; abundance: .; j_gene: TRBJ2-3
CDR3aa: CASTLFNTHEQYF; CDR3nt: TGTGCCAGCACCCTCTTTAATACCCACGAGCAGTACTTC; len: 13; v_gene: TRBV7-2; d_gene: .; abundance: few; j_gene: TRBJ2-7